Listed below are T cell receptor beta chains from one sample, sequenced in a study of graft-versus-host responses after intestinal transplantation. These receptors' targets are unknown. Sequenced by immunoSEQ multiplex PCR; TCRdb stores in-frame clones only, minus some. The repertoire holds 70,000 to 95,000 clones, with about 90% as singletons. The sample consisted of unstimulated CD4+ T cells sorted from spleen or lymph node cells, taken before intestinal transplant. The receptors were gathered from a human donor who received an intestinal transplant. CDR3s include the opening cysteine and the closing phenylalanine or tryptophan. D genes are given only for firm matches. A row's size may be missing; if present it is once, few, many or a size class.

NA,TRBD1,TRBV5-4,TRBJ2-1,CASSYRDRDNEQFF
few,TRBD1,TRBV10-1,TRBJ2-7,CASSAGTAPYEQYF
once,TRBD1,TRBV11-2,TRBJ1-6,CASNRRGTENSPLHF
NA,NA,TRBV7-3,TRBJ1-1,CASSSVPGAEAFF
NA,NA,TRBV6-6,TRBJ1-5,CASSRRENQPQHF
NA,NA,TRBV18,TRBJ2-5,CASSPRSGLETQYF
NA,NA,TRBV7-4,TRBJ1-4,CASSRRGAFRNEKLFF
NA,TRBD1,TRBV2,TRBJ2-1,CASRGDRHNEQFF
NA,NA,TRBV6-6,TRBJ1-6,CASTRNRDSYNSPLHF
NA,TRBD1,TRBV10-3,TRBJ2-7,CAITPLGTGEPYEQYF
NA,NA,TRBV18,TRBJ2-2,CASSPDSAANTGELFF
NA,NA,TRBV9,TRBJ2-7,CASSVEGNYEQYF